Listed below are T cell receptor beta chains from one sample, sequenced in a study of MAIT cells during Salmonella Paratyphi A infection. Using its own MiXCR run on the 5' RACE reads, TCRdb lists one record per CDR3 protein. The sample lists about 930 distinct CDR3 sequences, roughly a fifth occurring once. Source: MAIT cells from PBMCs, taken at the middle sampling point of the challenge study. The source is a person aged 18 to 70 who was deliberately infected with Salmonella Paratyphi A in a paratyphoid fever challenge study. Each CDR3 is given with its conserved first and last residue. D genes are given only for firm matches. Not all rows give a size; the values are once, few, many and, for expanded clones, a class.

size,V,D,J,DNA,CDR3
-,TRBV28,-,TRBJ2-1,TGTGCCAGCACCTCGGACTCCTACAATGAGCAGTTCTTC,CASTSDSYNEQFF
once,TRBV6-4,TRBD2,TRBJ2-1,TGTGCCAGCAGTGCTAGTGCGGGGGAAGTCTCCTACAATGAGCAGTTCTTC,CASSASAGEVSYNEQFF
few,TRBV6-2/TRBV6-3,-,TRBJ2-1,TGTGCCAGCAGTTACGGAGAGCACAATGAGCAGTTCTTC,CASSYGEHNEQFF
few,TRBV6-1,-,TRBJ1-2,TGTGCCAGCAGTGAAAGGGAGATCGCGAATGGCTACACCTTC,CASSEREIANGYTF
-,TRBV20-1,-,TRBJ1-2,TGCAGTGCCGACAAGGACACCCATACGAGTGGCTACACCTTC,CSADKDTHTSGYTF
-,TRBV20-1,TRBD1,TRBJ1-6,TGCAGTGCTAGAGATCAATGGACAGGGGAAAATTCACCCCTCCACTTT,CSARDQWTGENSPLHF
medium-sized,TRBV6-4,-,TRBJ2-1,TGTGCCAGCAGTGACACCGACTCAAGCTCCTACAATGAGCAGTTCTTC,CASSDTDSSSYNEQFF
-,TRBV4-1,-,TRBJ2-6,TGCGCCAGCAGCCAAGAAGAGGGCTCTGGGGCCAACGTCCTGACTTTC,CASSQEEGSGANVLTF
medium-sized,TRBV20-1,TRBD2,TRBJ2-7,TGCAGTGCTAGAGGGACTAGCGACTACGAGCAGTACTTC,CSARGTSDYEQYF
few,TRBV20-1,-,TRBJ2-5,TGCAGTGCTAGAGGGGGAGTAGTTATAGAGACCCAGTACTTC,CSARGGVVIETQYF
medium-sized,TRBV20-1,TRBD2,TRBJ2-7,TGCAGTGCTAGATCCCAACTAGCGGGAGACCTCGAGCAGTACTTC,CSARSQLAGDLEQYF
hyperexpanded,TRBV6-4,TRBD1,TRBJ2-1,TGTGCCAGCAGTGAGCCGGGACAGGGGTACAATGAGCAGTTCTTC,CASSEPGQGYNEQFF
large,TRBV4-3,-,TRBJ1-1,TGCGCCAGCAGCCAAGATTTGGAGAACACTGAAGCTTTCTTT,CASSQDLENTEAFF
few,TRBV20-1,-,TRBJ2-1,TGCAGTGCTAGAGCAGGTCCCGACTACAATGAGCAGTTCTTC,CSARAGPDYNEQFF
-,TRBV15,-,TRBJ2-3,TGTGCCACCAGCCCTCGGGACACTAGCACAGATACGCAGTATTTT,CATSPRDTSTDTQYF
few,TRBV6-5,TRBD1,TRBJ2-3,TGTGCCAGCAGTTACGGGACAGGGGAAACAGATACGCAGTATTTT,CASSYGTGETDTQYF
few,TRBV5-1,-,TRBJ1-1,TGCGCCAGCACCGGGGGGCACGGCACTGAAGCTTTCTTT,CASTGGHGTEAFF
few,TRBV27,-,TRBJ2-1,TGTGCCAGCAGCCAAGGCGGGGTCGAGGGGTACAATGAGCAGTTCTTC,CASSQGGVEGYNEQFF
-,TRBV6-4,TRBD2,TRBJ2-5,TGTGCCAGCAGTCTACTAGCGGGGACCCAAGAGACCCAGTACTTC,CASSLLAGTQETQYF
medium-sized,TRBV28,TRBD2,TRBJ2-7,TGTGCCAGCAGCCCTCTATCTAGCGGGAGGAGGAATGAGCAGTACTTC,CASSPLSSGRRNEQYF
few,TRBV4-3,TRBD1,TRBJ2-1,TGCGCCAGCAGCCCCGGGACAGGGGGCTACAATGAGCAGTTCTTC,CASSPGTGGYNEQFF
-,TRBV20-1,-,TRBJ1-4,TGCAGTGCTAGAGGGGGGAGTACCGAAAAACTGTTTTTT,CSARGGSTEKLFF
-,TRBV4-3,-,TRBJ2-6,TGCGCCAGCAGCCAAGATGAGGGGGCTGGGGCCAACGTCCTGACTTTC,CASSQDEGAGANVLTF
-,TRBV7-8,TRBD2,TRBJ2-3,TGTGCCAGCAGCTTAGCTGGGTACGGAGCGGGGCCTAGCACAGATACGCAGTATTTT,CASSLAGYGAGPSTDTQYF
hyperexpanded,TRBV4-3,TRBD1,TRBJ2-6,TGCGCCAGCAGCCAAGCCTCGACAGGGGCGGAAGGGGCCAACGTCCTGACTTTC,CASSQASTGAEGANVLTF
many,TRBV6-4,TRBD2,TRBJ2-3,TGTGCCAGCAGTGACTCGACTAGCGGGGGGCCAGATACGCAGTATTTT,CASSDSTSGGPDTQYF
-,TRBV20-1,-,TRBJ2-1,TGCAGTGCTAGAGAAAGGGAGGTTGAGCAGTTCTTC,CSAREREVEQFF
medium-sized,TRBV18,TRBD2,TRBJ2-7,TGTGCCAGCTCACCAGGGCTAGCGGGAGTCTACGAGCAGTACTTC,CASSPGLAGVYEQYF
-,TRBV4-3,TRBD2,TRBJ2-1,TGCGCCAGCAGCCAAGAGTCGGGGGGCTCCTACAATGAGCAGTTCTTC,CASSQESGGSYNEQFF
medium-sized,TRBV20-1,TRBD1,TRBJ1-5,TGCAGTGCTAGAAGCGGGCAGGGGGAAACTGAGCCCCAGCATTTT,CSARSGQGETEPQHF
-,TRBV30,-,TRBJ1-2,TGTGCCTGGGGGGGACCCCGTGGCTACACCTTC,CAWGGPRGYTF
once,TRBV5-1,-,TRBJ1-3,TGCGCCAGCAGCTTGACCGGGAGCCTCTCTGGAAACACCATATATTTT,CASSLTGSLSGNTIYF
few,TRBV20-1,-,TRBJ2-5,TGCAGTGCTAGAGAAGAGGGGGGGTGGGCAGAGACCCAGTACTTC,CSAREEGGWAETQYF
-,TRBV3-1,-,TRBJ2-7,TGTGCCAGTACCTCGGGACGGACCTACGAGCAGTACTTC,CASTSGRTYEQYF
-,TRBV20-1,-,TRBJ2-7,TGCAGTGCAAGAGAGTCGGGGAGCTCCTACGAGCAGTACTTC,CSARESGSSYEQYF
-,TRBV4-2,-,TRBJ2-6,TGTGCCAGCAGCCAAGGGGGTAGCTCTGGGGCCAACGTCCTGACTTTC,CASSQGGSSGANVLTF
many,TRBV7-2,-,TRBJ2-2,TGTGCCAGCAGCTTAGGGGAGCTGTTTTTT,CASSLGELFF
-,TRBV20-1,-,TRBJ1-5,TGCAGTGCTAGAGACATAGAGAATCAGCCCCAGCATTTT,CSARDIENQPQHF
once,TRBV4-3,TRBD1,TRBJ1-4,TGCGCCAGCAGCCAGGGACAGGGGGGGGCTGAAAAACTGTTTTTT,CASSQGQGGAEKLFF
few,TRBV30,-,TRBJ1-4,TGTGCCTGGAGTTACCACCGCGGAGGGGGTGAGGAAAAACTGTTTTTT,CAWSYHRGGGEEKLFF
-,TRBV12-3/TRBV12-4,-,TRBJ2-3,TGTGCCAGCAGTTTACCGGGGGTAACAGATACGCAGTATTTT,CASSLPGVTDTQYF
few,TRBV11-2,-,TRBJ2-7,TGTGCCAGCAGCTTAGCGGGACCCTACGAGCAGTACTTC,CASSLAGPYEQYF
-,TRBV6-2/TRBV6-3,-,TRBJ2-6,TGTGCCAGCAGTTCCACCAGAAGCTCTGGGGCCAACGTCCTGACTTTC,CASSSTRSSGANVLTF
few,TRBV10-3,-,TRBJ2-5,TGTGCCATCAGTGAGGGGTCTAGCAGTGAGACCCAGTACTTC,CAISEGSSSETQYF
-,TRBV6-2/TRBV6-3,TRBD2,TRBJ2-1,TGTGCCAGCAGTCCAGGGAGCGGGGGGGCCGATGAGCAGTTCTTC,CASSPGSGGADEQFF
hyperexpanded,TRBV5-8,-,TRBJ2-2,TGTGCCAGCAGGAGGGGCTCGGTCAGGGAGACCGGGGAGCTGTTTTTT,CASRRGSVRETGELFF
few,TRBV28,TRBD1,TRBJ1-5,TGTGCCAGCAGTTCAATCACAGGGGATAGTCAGCCCCAGCATTTT,CASSSITGDSQPQHF
-,TRBV20-1,-,TRBJ1-6,TGCAGTGCCCTTCGACCGGGTTTAGTTCGGGATAATTCACCCCTCCACTTT,CSALRPGLVRDNSPLHF
medium-sized,TRBV20-1,TRBD1,TRBJ1-1,TGCAGTGCAGGGACAGGTGAGCAGCACACTGAAGCTTTCTTT,CSAGTGEQHTEAFF
once,TRBV25-1,-,TRBJ2-1,TGTGCCAGTGGGACAGAACGGGAGGTCGATGAGCAGTTCTTC,CASGTEREVDEQFF
medium-sized,TRBV4-2,TRBD1,TRBJ2-3,TGTGCCAGCAGCCAAGATCGGACAGGGGGCGCAGATACGCAGTATTTT,CASSQDRTGGADTQYF
-,TRBV6-2/TRBV6-3,-,TRBJ1-1,TGTGCCAGCAGTTGGGGCGATAACGGATGGAACACTGAAGCTTTCTTT,CASSWGDNGWNTEAFF
hyperexpanded,TRBV6-4,TRBD2,TRBJ2-1,TGTGCCAGCAGTGACTCGACTAGCGGGAGCAATGAGCAGTTCTTC,CASSDSTSGSNEQFF
-,TRBV20-1,-,TRBJ2-3,TGCAGTGCCCGGGGGGCTAGCTGGGAGGAGAGCACAGATACGCAGTATTTT,CSARGASWEESTDTQYF
-,TRBV7-9,-,TRBJ1-3,TGTGCCAGCAGCCCCGGAGGGAGTGTGGGAAACACCATATATTTT,CASSPGGSVGNTIYF
-,TRBV4-3,-,TRBJ2-4,TGCGCCAGCAGCCAAGGAGCAGATCCAAACATTCAGTACTTC,CASSQGADPNIQYF
-,TRBV28,TRBD2,TRBJ2-2,TGTGCCAGCAGGTCGGGGCGGGAGGGATACACCGGGGAGCTGTTTTTT,CASRSGREGYTGELFF
-,TRBV20-1,TRBD2,TRBJ2-7,TGCAGTGCTAGGGGGCCGCGGGAGGGATTGTACGAGCAGTACTTC,CSARGPREGLYEQYF
medium-sized,TRBV20-1,TRBD1,TRBJ2-7,TGCAGTGCATGGGTCGATACCGGGACAGAGTTTTCCTACGAGCAGTACTTC,CSAWVDTGTEFSYEQYF
large,TRBV20-1,TRBD1,TRBJ2-7,TGCAGTGCTAGGGACAGGGAATACGAGCAGTACTTC,CSARDREYEQYF